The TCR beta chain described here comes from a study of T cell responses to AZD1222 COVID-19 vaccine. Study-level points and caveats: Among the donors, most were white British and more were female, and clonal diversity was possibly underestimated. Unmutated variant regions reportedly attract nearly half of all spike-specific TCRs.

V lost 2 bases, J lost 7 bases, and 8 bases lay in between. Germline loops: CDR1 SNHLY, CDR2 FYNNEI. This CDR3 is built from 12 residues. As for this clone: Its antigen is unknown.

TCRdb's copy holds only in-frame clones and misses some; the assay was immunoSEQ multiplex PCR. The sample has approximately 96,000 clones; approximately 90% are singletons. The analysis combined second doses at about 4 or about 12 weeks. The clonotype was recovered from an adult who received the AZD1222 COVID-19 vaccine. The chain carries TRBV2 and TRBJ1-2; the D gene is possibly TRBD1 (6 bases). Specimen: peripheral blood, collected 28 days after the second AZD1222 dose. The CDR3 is CASSERGSGYTF. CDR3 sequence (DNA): TGTGCCAGCAGTGAAAGGGGGAGTGGCTACACCTTC.